This T cell receptor (beta chain) was recorded in a study of cytomegalovirus exposure and HLA in healthy donors. In regard to this clone: The antigen is not known.

From germline, CDR1 is SGHKS and CDR2 YYEKEE (reference sequence). Trimming left V 6 bases short and J 4 bases short, with 18 bases between. The CDR3 spans 15 residues. Overall study results and limits: CMV serostatus was the only recorded immune exposure for donors. A later look showed TCR association rates differing by HLA locus, highest for DRB1 and lowest for HLA-C.

This PCR relied on a set of 60 Vbeta primers and 13 Jbeta primers. Assay: immunoSEQ multiplex PCR; the TCRdb copy retains only in-frame clones and omits some. The data contain 100,000 to 150,000 clones, around three quarters of them singletons. This receptor was obtained from a female donor in good health and CMV-seronegative. V and J are TRBV5-5 and TRBJ2-3; D not resolved. What was sequenced was PBMCs. The CDR3 spells CASTPNIAIADTQYF. In DNA form, the CDR3 reads TGTGCCAGCACCCCTAATATTGCGATCGCAGATACGCAGTATTTT.